These 5 T cell receptor beta chains originate from one sample sequenced in a study of blood T cell repertoires in COVID-19 (dated by TCRdb to the early 2020s). Library preparation was by the immunoSEQ multiplex PCR assay. As stored in TCRdb, this immuneACCESS dataset retains in-frame rearrangements with V and J assigned. A fraction of the clones does not appear; measured against another copy, unresolved V genes explain less than half of the discrepancy, and the remainder lacks a known reason. In all, the sample holds around 300,000 clones, and approximately 81% of those were seen once. The ten largest make up around 2.3% of the sample. Sequencing used PBMCs or T cells enriched from blood (not recorded which). These receptors originate from a woman aged 50 to 60 who had recovered from COVID-19.

This chain links TRBV18 with TRBJ1-4; D unclear. The V gene's germline CDR1 is KGHSH and CDR2 LQKENI. The CDR3 contains 13 residues. V gave up 0 bases and J gave up 8 bases, with 7 bases separating them. The CDR3 nucleotides read TGTGCCAGCTCACCACCGACTGGGGAAAAACTGTTTTTT. Amino acid sequence: CASSPPTGEKLFF.

This clone was detected only a few times. V gene TRBV18 combines with J gene TRBJ1-5, with D tentatively TRBD1 (6 bases). The V end lost 6 bases, the J end lost 0 bases, and 12 bases lay between the germline ends. The CDR3 contains 15 residues. In germline, CDR1 is KGHSH, CDR2 LQKENI. The CDR3 is CASSPNRDSNQPQHF. Written as DNA, the CDR3 is TGTGCCAGCTCCCCGAACAGGGATAGCAATCAGCCCCAGCATTTT.

The chain uses TRBV5-8 and TRBJ2-3; 8 bases agree with TRBD1. Germline CDR1 reads SGHTS; CDR2 reads YDEGEE. V shed 6 bases, J shed 5 bases, and the junction held 11 bases outside the gene matches. This CDR3 comprises 15 residues. CDR3 nucleotides: TGTGCCAGCATTTCTGGACAGGGTGCGGTAGATACGCAGTATTTT. Its translation: CASISGQGAVDTQYF.

The gene calls are TRBV11-2 and TRBJ2-7, with a weak D call TRBD1 (5 bases). CDR3 length equals 14 residues. The V gene's germline CDR1 is SGHAT and CDR2 FQNNGV. V gave up 4 bases and J gave up 2 bases, with 12 bases separating them. CDR3 nucleotides: TGTGCCAGCAGCTCCTCGACAGCCACCTACGAGCAGTACTTC. Amino acids: CASSSSTATYEQYF. Full variable domain (remainder filled in from reference TRBV11-2 and TRBJ2-7): EAGVAQSPRYKIIEKRQSVAFWCNPISGHATLYWYQQILGQGPKLLIQFQNNGVVDDSQLPKDRFSAERLKGVDSTLKIQPAKLEDSAVYLCASSSSTATYEQYFGPGTRLTVT.

The DNA for the CDR3 is TGTGCCAGCAGCGCATGGGACAGGGGGTTCACTGAAGCTTTCTTT. It translates to CASSAWDRGFTEAFF. The gene calls are TRBV9 and TRBJ1-1, with 11 nucleotides matching TRBD1. CDR3 length: 15 amino acids. With 3 bases clipped from V and 4 bases from J, the junction kept 5 bases outside the gene matches. The germline V gene encodes CDR1 SGDLS and CDR2 YYNGEE.